This T cell receptor (beta chain) was sequenced during a study of T cell responses to AZD1222 COVID-19 vaccine. CDR1 SGHTS and CDR2 YDEGEE come from the germline V gene. The CDR3 has 15 residues. V lost 0 bases, J lost 3 bases, and 11 bases lay in between. Only in-frame clones appear in the TCRdb table, and some are missing; sequencing was by immunoSEQ multiplex PCR. The data hold 95,000 to 150,000 clones, with around 88% observed a single time. Broader study findings: Females made up more of the donors, who were largely white British, and clonal diversity may have come out too low.

As regards this clone: Its antigen is not known.

The source of this sequence is an adult in good health. The chain recombines TRBV5-8 with TRBJ2-3; D possibly corresponds to TRBD1 (5 bases). The sequenced sample was peripheral blood, obtained on day 0 of AZD1222 vaccination. Here the CDR3 reads CASSLDQGVTDTQYF. CDR3 DNA sequence: TGTGCCAGCAGCTTGGACCAGGGTGTGACAGATACGCAGTATTTT.